Following are 3 T cell receptor beta chains from one sample sequenced in a study of Ad26.COV2.S vaccination and SARS-CoV-2 variants. Using immunoSEQ multiplex PCR, the repertoire was profiled, and TCRdb retains in-frame clones only, with some absent. The sample has about 350,000 clones; under 95% are singletons. The input for sequencing was peripheral blood, taken after recovery from COVID-19. The receptors originated from a human donor who had recovered from COVID-19.

The chain carries TRBV18 and TRBJ2-1; TRBD2 aligns across 10 bases. The CDR3 covers 17 residues. Germline lookup yields CDR1 KGHSH and CDR2 LQKENI. V shed 2 bases and J 5 bases; nucleotides not matched to a gene: 9. CDR3 nucleotides: TGTGCCAGCTCACCAGGTGGCGGACTAGCGGTGAACAATGAGCAGTTCTTC. Translated: CASSPGGGLAVNNEQFF.

The rearrangement joins TRBV13 to TRBJ1-1; D is possibly TRBD1 (6 bases). CDR3 length equals 14 residues. The germline V gene has CDR1 PRHDT and CDR2 FYEKMQ (reference sequence). V lost 2 bases, J lost 5 bases, and 12 bases lay in between. The CDR3 nucleotides read TGTGCCAGCAGCTTACGAGGGGGGCTTACTGAAGCTTTCTTT. It yields the protein CASSLRGGLTEAFF.

This sequence joins TRBV2 and TRBJ2-1; 8 bases match TRBD1. This CDR3 has 15 residues. CDR1 SNHLY and CDR2 FYNNEI come from the germline V gene. V shed 5 bases, J shed 5 bases, and the junction held 8 bases outside the gene matches. The DNA of the CDR3 is TGTGCCAGCAGTCCCGGAGAGGACAGGGACAATGAGCAGTTCTTC. Translation gives CASSPGEDRDNEQFF.